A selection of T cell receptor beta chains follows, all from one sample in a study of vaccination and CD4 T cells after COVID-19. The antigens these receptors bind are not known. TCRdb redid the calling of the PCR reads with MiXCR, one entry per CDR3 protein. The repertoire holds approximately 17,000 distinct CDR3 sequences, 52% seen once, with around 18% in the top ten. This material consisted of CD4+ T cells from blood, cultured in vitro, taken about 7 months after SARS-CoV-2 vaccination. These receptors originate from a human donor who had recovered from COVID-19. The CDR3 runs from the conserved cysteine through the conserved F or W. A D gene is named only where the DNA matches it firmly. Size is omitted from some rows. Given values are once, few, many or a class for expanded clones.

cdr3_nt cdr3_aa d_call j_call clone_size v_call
TGTGCCAGCAGTCGGACTAGCGGGTTAACCGGGGAGCTGTTTTTT CASSRTSGLTGELFF TRBD2 TRBJ2-2 NA TRBV6-1
TGCAGTGCTAGGGTAGGGTCTGGAGGCTACACCTTC CSARVGSGGYTF NA TRBJ1-2 NA TRBV20-1
TGTGCCAGCAGTCGAGGGACAGTTCAAGAGACCCAGTACTTC CASSRGTVQETQYF TRBD1 TRBJ2-5 few TRBV6-1
TGTGCCAGCCAAGAAAGACAGGGTACGGTCGCTTTCTTT CASQERQGTVAFF TRBD1 TRBJ1-1 medium-sized TRBV27
TGCAGTGCTAGAACCAACCTCGGGGGGGAGGCTTTCTTT CSARTNLGGEAFF NA TRBJ1-1 NA TRBV20-1
TGTGCCAGCAGCCATTGGACAGGGGATACGAACACTGAAGCTTTCTTT CASSHWTGDTNTEAFF TRBD1 TRBJ1-1 NA TRBV5-8
TGCAGTGCTGGGGGGTACACTGAAGCTTTCTTT CSAGGYTEAFF NA TRBJ1-1 NA TRBV20-1
TGTGCCAGCAGCGTTAGCGGGAGTTCCTACAATGAGCAGTTCTTC CASSVSGSSYNEQFF TRBD2 TRBJ2-1 once TRBV11-3
TGTGCCACCAGTGACCCAGGGGGCGTAATAACCGGGGAGCTGTTTTTT CATSDPGGVITGELFF TRBD1 TRBJ2-2 NA TRBV24-1
TGTGCCAGCAGCCTTCTCGGACAGGACCAAGAGACCCAGTACTTC CASSLLGQDQETQYF TRBD1 TRBJ2-5 few TRBV7-2
TGTGCCAGCAGTTTCCATGGCGGTTTATCCTACAAGCAGTACTTC CASSFHGGLSYKQYF NA TRBJ2-7 NA TRBV10-3
TGTGCCAGCAGTGAATCGACAGGGGGAGCCTACGAGCAGTACTTC CASSESTGGAYEQYF TRBD1 TRBJ2-7 NA TRBV25-1
TGTGCCAGCAGCCCCCGGCTGCATAGCACAGATACGCAGTATTTT CASSPRLHSTDTQYF NA TRBJ2-3 NA TRBV7-2
TGTGCCAGTAGTAAGCGCGGGAGGCCGGAAGAGACCCAGTACTTC CASSKRGRPEETQYF TRBD2 TRBJ2-5 NA TRBV19
TGTGCCAGCAGTGGACAACTTGGTATCAATGAGCAGTTCTTC CASSGQLGINEQFF NA TRBJ2-1 once TRBV6-1
TGTGCCAGCAGTCCCCGAGACAGGGGGGGCAATCAGCCCCAGCATTTT CASSPRDRGGNQPQHF TRBD1 TRBJ1-5 few TRBV27
TGTGCCAGCCACAGGGGTGGTTTGGGCAATCAGCCCCAGCATTTT CASHRGGLGNQPQHF TRBD1 TRBJ1-5 NA TRBV5-8
TGTGCCAGCAGCTTCAGACTAGCGGGGGCCCCTAGGGATGAGCAGTTCTTC CASSFRLAGAPRDEQFF TRBD2 TRBJ2-1 NA TRBV7-9
TGTGCCACCAGTGACCAGACGGTTAACTATGGCTACACCTTC CATSDQTVNYGYTF NA TRBJ1-2 few TRBV24-1
TGCGCCAGCAGGAATCAGGGGACCTACGAGCAGTACTTC CASRNQGTYEQYF NA TRBJ2-7 NA TRBV4-1
TGTGCCAGCAGTGACTCGTCTAGCGTCGCCGGGGAGCTGTTTTTT CASSDSSSVAGELFF NA TRBJ2-2 NA TRBV6-4
TGTGCCAGCAGTTCGGATGGGGGGACCCAGTACTTC CASSSDGGTQYF NA TRBJ2-5 NA TRBV6-5
TGCGCCAGCAGCCCGGGCCAAGCGGGGGTGGGAGATACGCAGTATTTT CASSPGQAGVGDTQYF TRBD2 TRBJ2-3 NA TRBV5-1
TGTGCCAGCAGTCAACAGGGCCGCACTGAAGCTTTCTTT CASSQQGRTEAFF NA TRBJ1-1 few TRBV27
TGTGCCAGCAGCTTTATCGAGTGGATTGAGCAGTTCTTC CASSFIEWIEQFF NA TRBJ2-1 NA TRBV7-2
TGTGCCAGCAGTTTATATAGGGGGAGTTCTAGCAATCAGCCCCAGCATTTT CASSLYRGSSSNQPQHF NA TRBJ1-5 NA TRBV28
TGTGCCAGCAGTTACTCCATAGCGGGGGCCTACAATGAGCAGTTCTTC CASSYSIAGAYNEQFF TRBD2 TRBJ2-1 once TRBV6-5
TGCAGTGCTAGAGGTCCGCTACCTTATAATTCACCCCTCCACTTT CSARGPLPYNSPLHF NA TRBJ1-6 few TRBV20-1
TGTGCCAGCAGCTTAGAGGGTCGAGGGGATACGCAGTATTTT CASSLEGRGDTQYF NA TRBJ2-3 NA TRBV7-8
TGCAGTGCTAGTGGAGTTAGTCATGAGCAGTTCTTC CSASGVSHEQFF NA TRBJ2-1 few TRBV20-1
TGTGCCAGCAGTTACTATTCCGGGACTAATTACAATGAGCAGTTCTTC CASSYYSGTNYNEQFF TRBD2 TRBJ2-1 NA TRBV6-5
TGTGCCAGCAGTTACTCGAGTAGCAATCAGCCCCAGCATTTT CASSYSSSNQPQHF NA TRBJ1-5 NA TRBV6-5
TGCAGTGCTAGAGATCCGACCCGGGACTATGGCTACACCTTC CSARDPTRDYGYTF NA TRBJ1-2 few TRBV20-1
TGTGCCACCAGCAGAGGCCAATGGAATTCACCCCTCCACTTT CATSRGQWNSPLHF NA TRBJ1-6 NA TRBV15
TGTGCCACCATTCGTACGGGCGGAGAGACCCAGTACTTC CATIRTGGETQYF NA TRBJ2-5 few TRBV7-9
TGTGCCAGCAGCGAGAATCCGGGACCGATCTATGGCTACACCTTC CASSENPGPIYGYTF NA TRBJ1-2 NA TRBV7-2
TGTGCCAGCAGCTCCGGGGACTGGGGATATCAGTTCTTC CASSSGDWGYQFF NA TRBJ2-1 few TRBV11-3
TGTGCCATCAAGGGACAGGGGGTCTCCAATGAGCAGTTCTTC CAIKGQGVSNEQFF TRBD1 TRBJ2-1 NA TRBV6-1
TGCGCCAGCAGCTTTGGGACAGGGGGCACTGAAGCTTTCTTT CASSFGTGGTEAFF TRBD1 TRBJ1-1 NA TRBV5-1
TGTGCCATCGCCGCACATAGCTCTGGAAACACCATATATTTT CAIAAHSSGNTIYF NA TRBJ1-3 NA TRBV10-3
TGCAGCGCCGGGACAGGGTGGGGGATGAACACTGAAGCTTTCTTT CSAGTGWGMNTEAFF TRBD1 TRBJ1-1 NA TRBV29-1
TGTGCCAGCAGCTCCATTGGGTCAAGGGTGGACTACGAGCAGTACTTC CASSSIGSRVDYEQYF NA TRBJ2-7 NA TRBV5-3
TGCAGTGCAGAAGAGATGTATACGAACACTGAAGCTTTCTTT CSAEEMYTNTEAFF NA TRBJ1-1 NA TRBV20-1
TGTGCCACCGGAAGGGGGGGGTTCAATCAGCCCCAGCATTTT CATGRGGFNQPQHF NA TRBJ1-5 few TRBV7-2
TGTGCCACCGGCAGAGCGGGCGATACGCAGTATTTT CATGRAGDTQYF NA TRBJ2-3 few TRBV24-1
TGTGCCAGCAGCGCAGACAGACTTCGGGACACTGAAGCTTTCTTT CASSADRLRDTEAFF NA TRBJ1-1 NA TRBV7-9
TGTGCCAGCAGTCCTAGGACAGGGGGGGATGAGCAGTTCTTC CASSPRTGGDEQFF TRBD1 TRBJ2-1 NA TRBV27
TGCAGTGCTAGCCCGGACAGACATTCACCCCTCCACTTT CSASPDRHSPLHF NA TRBJ1-6 NA TRBV20-1
TGTGCCAGCAGCATAGGACTTCTTGTTTCCCAGTACTTC CASSIGLLVSQYF NA TRBJ2-5 few TRBV7-6
TGTGCCAGCAGCTTAGGGGTTTGGACGGGTTCCTACAATGAGCAGTTCTTC CASSLGVWTGSYNEQFF NA TRBJ2-1 NA TRBV7-8
TGTGCCATCAGTGAGGGACTTGAAAGCAATCAGCCCCAGCATTTT CAISEGLESNQPQHF NA TRBJ1-5 large TRBV10-3
TGCAGTGCTAATGAGCGGGGGGGCCGTCCTCTCGAGCAGTACTTC CSANERGGRPLEQYF TRBD2 TRBJ2-7 NA TRBV20-1
TGTGCCAGCAGCTTGAGGGTTCTCTCTGGGGCCAACGTCCTGACTTTC CASSLRVLSGANVLTF NA TRBJ2-6 NA TRBV7-2
TGCAGTGCTAGACTGACAGGGGGCACAGATACGCAGTATTTT CSARLTGGTDTQYF TRBD1 TRBJ2-3 NA TRBV20-1
TGTGCCAGCAGCTTAGGGCTAACAGGGGGCCCGGAATACGAGCAGTACTTC CASSLGLTGGPEYEQYF TRBD1 TRBJ2-7 NA TRBV7-9